This TCR beta chain was recovered during a study of T cell repertoires in cytomegalovirus infection. TCRdb re-analysed the reads in MiXCR, keeping a single row per CDR3 protein. This table holds some 350,000 distinct CDR3 sequences, 15% to 20% found once. Trimming cost V 7 bases and J 8 bases, with 14 bases left between them. There are 13 residues in the CDR3. The genes are TRBV12-3 or TRBV12-4 and TRBJ2-2; D is uncertain. The receptor was derived from a human donor in good health (CMV status not recorded). Some clones in this sample may be carry-over from other donors' samples. Sample: PBMCs. The DNA of the CDR3 is TGTGCCAGCACTCGGACCATCGGAGGGGAGCTGTTTTTT. Translated, it gives CASTRTIGGELFF.